Included here is one T cell receptor (beta chain) sequence, with context. Its specific antigen is unknown. No much larger clonotype is one base removed from it; base qualities were not supplied. The data are from a study of blood T cells in healthy people across ages (dated by TCRdb to between 2014 and 2016). Looking at the study overall: In model experiments, roughly one uniquely barcoded TCR beta cDNA molecule per two T cells was captured by template switching. Four age groups were formed from the donors: young (average approximately 15 years), middle-aged (more than 35), aged (approximately 60) and long-lived (approximately 78). The study measured age-related changes in TCR beta repertoire diversity using deep sequencing normalized with unique cDNA molecular identifiers. Two additional independent replicas of 1 million unique cDNA reads from the same blood draw were analyzed for two donors (one aged 18 to 29 and one aged 80 or older). To avoid experimental bias, donors of different ages were distributed randomly across sequencing lanes.

Broad study findings and their caveats: Compared with the aged group, more naive CD4+ T cells, fewer expanded clones and increased TCR diversity were shown by the long-lived group, suggesting age selection. Since profiling was done on bulk unsorted PBMCs, naive and antigen-experienced compartments could not be conclusively compared. As age increased, observed TCR beta diversity per million T cells dropped in a roughly linear way, and a significant reduction was already evident by age roughly 40. Estimates of total diversity based on one million sequenced T cells were regarded as lower bounds and as underestimates. Because donor CMV infection status was unknown, age-related changes in expanded clonotypes were potentially confounded. A strong correlation was found between observed TCR beta diversity and the percentage of naive T cells measured by flow cytometry.

Donors were 35 to 40 systemically healthy Caucasian individuals from Russia aged roughly 6 to 90 years. Approximately 9 milliliters of peripheral blood were collected from each donor into EDTA-treated Vacutainer tubes. PBMCs were isolated by Ficoll-Paque density-gradient centrifugation, with at least 6 million obtained per sample. Trizol reagent was used to extract total RNA from the PBMCs, yielding at least 5 micrograms per sample. For every donor, flow cytometry on a PBMC aliquot measured the percentage of naive CD45RAhigh/CD27high T cells. The junction shows trimming of 5 bases on V and 0 bases on J, plus 20 bases between the germline ends. The germline V gene (reference sequence) sets CDR1 to DFQATT and CDR2 to SNEGSKA. The CDR3 goes from the cysteine to the phenylalanine over 17 residues. Only the CDR3 region is kept as DNA, spanning 51 bases read in frame from base 1. The receptor library was made with 5' RACE. The instrument was an Illumina HiSeq 2500. A second PCR of about 7 to 12 cycles was performed with a sample-barcoded 5' primer and a J-beta primer mix. A template-switch 5' adaptor carrying 12 random nucleotides introduced a unique molecular identifier onto each TCR beta cDNA molecule. At least 2.5 million CDR3-containing paired-end reads were obtained from each sample. All of the RNA was converted into first-strand cDNA using the Mint cDNA synthesis kit, with a TRBC-specific oligonucleotide serving as the primer. Following uracil-DNA glycosylase treatment, a first 18-cycle PCR with universal primers M1SS and BC2_uni_R was performed on all cDNA. As for the authors' bioinformatics: For normalization, 1 million high-quality reads, each with a distinct molecular identifier, were randomly selected from each sample. Reads sharing molecular identifiers were discarded rather than binned into consensus sequences. MiTCR, set to a Q25 quality threshold and the strictest error-elimination algorithm, was used for CDR3 identification, clonotype clustering and error correction. A nonparametric unseen species model with Euler transformation was used to estimate a lower bound on total TCR beta diversity. The raw public data were reprocessed by TCRdb itself: fastp quality trimming at Q25, MiXCR clonotype calling, in-frame beta chains only. Each entry merges the rows of one CDR3 protein and shows their most common DNA and genes. The V and J calls reflect TCRdb's pipeline rather than the authors' work. Here the sample has 1 million to 1.2 million distinct CDR3 sequences; roughly two fifths occur a single time. The ten largest make up roughly 14% of the sample.

The chain is assembled from TRBV20-1 and TRBJ1-5; the D gene identity is not certain. The receptor was isolated from a man aged 18 to 30 in good health. Sequencing was done on a sample of blood. At the DNA level, the sequence is TGCAGTGCTTCCCTTCCTGTGGTGGACTTTAGCAATCAGCCCCAGCATTTT. This yields the protein CSASLPVVDFSNQPQHF.